This T cell receptor beta chain was sequenced in a study of blood T cell repertoires in COVID-19. TCRdb keeps only in-frame clones here, not all; method: immunoSEQ multiplex PCR. The sample lists some 91,000 clones; 76% were seen once. This CDR3 is 15 amino acids long. The V and J ends lost 4 bases and 5 bases, in that order; junction bases with no gene match: 7. Germline V lookup: CDR1 MDHEN, CDR2 SYDVKM. This TCR was sampled from a man aged 65 to 85 with acute or convalescent COVID-19. The sample comprised peripheral blood. The chain recombines TRBV28 with TRBJ2-7, with 11 positions matching TRBD1. The CDR3 DNA sequence: TGTGCCAGCAGTTCGCCGGACAGGGGGCGAGACGAGCAGTACTTC. This encodes CASSSPDRGRDEQYF.